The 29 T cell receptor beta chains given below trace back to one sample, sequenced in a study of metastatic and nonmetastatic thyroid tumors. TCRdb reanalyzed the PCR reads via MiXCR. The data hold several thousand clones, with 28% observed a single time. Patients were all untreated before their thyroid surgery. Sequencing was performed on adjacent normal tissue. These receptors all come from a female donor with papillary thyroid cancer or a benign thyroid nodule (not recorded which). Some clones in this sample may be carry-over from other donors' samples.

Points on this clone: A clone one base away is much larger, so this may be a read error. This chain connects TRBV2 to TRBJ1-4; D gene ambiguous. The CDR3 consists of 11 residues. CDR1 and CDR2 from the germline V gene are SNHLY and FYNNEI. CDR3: CSSGWSEKLFF. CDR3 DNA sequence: TGTTCCAGCGGTTGGAGTGAAAAACTGTTTTTT.

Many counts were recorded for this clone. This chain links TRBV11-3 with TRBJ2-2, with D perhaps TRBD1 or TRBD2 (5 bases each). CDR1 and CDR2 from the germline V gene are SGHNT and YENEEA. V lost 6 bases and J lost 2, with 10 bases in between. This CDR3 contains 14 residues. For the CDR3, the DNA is TGTGCCAGCAGACGGGACGTCAACACCGGGGAGCTGTTTTTT. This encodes CASRRDVNTGELFF. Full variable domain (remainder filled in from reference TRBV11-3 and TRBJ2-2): EAGVVQSPRYKIIEKKQPVAFWCNPISGHNTLYWYLQNLGQGPELLIRYENEEAVDDSQLPKDRFSAERLKGVDSTLKIQPAELGDSAVYLCASRRDVNTGELFFGEGSRLTVL.

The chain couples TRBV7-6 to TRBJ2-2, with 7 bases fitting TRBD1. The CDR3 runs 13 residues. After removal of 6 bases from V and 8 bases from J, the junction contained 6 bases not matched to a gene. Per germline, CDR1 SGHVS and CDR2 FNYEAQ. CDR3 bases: TGTGCCAGCAGTTCAGGGACAGCTGGGGAGCTGTTTTTT. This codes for CASSSGTAGELFF.

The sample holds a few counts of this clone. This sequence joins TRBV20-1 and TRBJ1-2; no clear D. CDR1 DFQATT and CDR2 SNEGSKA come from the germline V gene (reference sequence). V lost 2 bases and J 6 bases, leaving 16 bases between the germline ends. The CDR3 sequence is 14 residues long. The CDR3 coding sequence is TGCAGTGCTAGAAGTTCCTCCCTCAGGCATGGCTACACCTTC. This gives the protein CSARSSSLRHGYTF.

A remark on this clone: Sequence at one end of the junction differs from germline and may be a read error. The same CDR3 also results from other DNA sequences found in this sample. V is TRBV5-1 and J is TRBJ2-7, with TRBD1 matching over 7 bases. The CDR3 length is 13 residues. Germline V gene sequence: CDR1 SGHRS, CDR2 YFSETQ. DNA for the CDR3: TGCGCCAGCAGTTTAAGGATTCAGGGGGAGCAATACTTC. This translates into CASSLRIQGEQYF.

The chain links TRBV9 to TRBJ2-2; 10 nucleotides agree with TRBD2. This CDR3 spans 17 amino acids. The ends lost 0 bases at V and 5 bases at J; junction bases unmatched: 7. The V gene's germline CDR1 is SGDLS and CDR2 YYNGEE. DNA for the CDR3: TGTGCCAGCAGCGTAGCCAGCGGGAGGGCGGAAACCGGGGAGCTGTTTTTT. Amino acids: CASSVASGRAETGELFF.

The CDR3 reads CASSQGPGQAPHEQYF. CDR3 bases: TGTGCCAGCAGTCAAGGCCCGGGACAGGCGCCCCACGAGCAGTACTTC. The V and J genes are TRBV2 and TRBJ2-7; 8 nucleotides align to TRBD1. Trimming cost V 5 bases and J 5 bases; bases outside gene matches: 14. The CDR3 extends over 16 amino acids. CDR1 and CDR2 (germline): SNHLY, FYNNEI.

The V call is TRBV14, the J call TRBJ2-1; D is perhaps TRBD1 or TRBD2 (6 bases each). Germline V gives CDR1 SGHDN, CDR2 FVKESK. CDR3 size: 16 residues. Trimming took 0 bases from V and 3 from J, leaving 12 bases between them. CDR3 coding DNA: TGTGCCAGCAGCCAAGAATTAGGGGGGCTCTACAATGAGCAGTTCTTC. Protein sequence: CASSQELGGLYNEQFF.

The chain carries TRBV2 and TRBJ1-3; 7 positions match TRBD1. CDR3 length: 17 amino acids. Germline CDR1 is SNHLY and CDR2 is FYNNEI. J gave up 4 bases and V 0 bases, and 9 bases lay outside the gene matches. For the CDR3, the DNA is TGTGCCAGCAGTGAAGCTGACAGGGTCAGGGTCGGAAACACCATATATTTT. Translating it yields CASSEADRVRVGNTIYF.

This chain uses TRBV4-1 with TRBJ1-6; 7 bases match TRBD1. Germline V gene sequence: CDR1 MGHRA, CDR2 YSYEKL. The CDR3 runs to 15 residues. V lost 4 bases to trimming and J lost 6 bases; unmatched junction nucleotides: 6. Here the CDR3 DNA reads TGCGCCAGCAGCCTAGGGACAGATCTTAATTCACCCCTCCACTTT. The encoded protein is CASSLGTDLNSPLHF.

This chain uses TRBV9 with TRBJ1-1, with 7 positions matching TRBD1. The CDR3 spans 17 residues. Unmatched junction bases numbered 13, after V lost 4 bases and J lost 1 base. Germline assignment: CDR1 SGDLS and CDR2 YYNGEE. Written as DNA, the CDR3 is TGTGCCAGCAGCATCCACAGGGGCGGTCCGGGGAACACTGAAGCTTTCTTT. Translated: CASSIHRGGPGNTEAFF.

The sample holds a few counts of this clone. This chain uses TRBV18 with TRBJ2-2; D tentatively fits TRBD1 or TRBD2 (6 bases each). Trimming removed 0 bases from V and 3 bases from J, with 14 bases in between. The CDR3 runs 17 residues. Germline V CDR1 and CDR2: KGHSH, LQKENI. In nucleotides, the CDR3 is TGTGCCAGCTCACCACCTCGGGGGCAAGTTTACACCGGGGAGCTGTTTTTT. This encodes CASSPPRGQVYTGELFF.

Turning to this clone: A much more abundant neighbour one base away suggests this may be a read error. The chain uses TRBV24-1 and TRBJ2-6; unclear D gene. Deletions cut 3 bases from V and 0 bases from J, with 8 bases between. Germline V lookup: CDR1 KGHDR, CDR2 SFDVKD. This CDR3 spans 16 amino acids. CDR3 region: CATSDPQTSGANVLTF. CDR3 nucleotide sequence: TGTGCCACCAGTGATCCCCAGACCTCTGGGGCCAACGTCCTGACTTTC.

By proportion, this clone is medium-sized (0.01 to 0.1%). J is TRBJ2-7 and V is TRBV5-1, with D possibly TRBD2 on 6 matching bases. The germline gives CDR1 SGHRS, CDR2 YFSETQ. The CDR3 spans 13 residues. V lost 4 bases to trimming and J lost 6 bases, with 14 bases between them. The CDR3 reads CASSGAGRGEQYF. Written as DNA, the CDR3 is TGCGCCAGCAGCGGCGCGGGACGTGGCGAGCAGTACTTC.

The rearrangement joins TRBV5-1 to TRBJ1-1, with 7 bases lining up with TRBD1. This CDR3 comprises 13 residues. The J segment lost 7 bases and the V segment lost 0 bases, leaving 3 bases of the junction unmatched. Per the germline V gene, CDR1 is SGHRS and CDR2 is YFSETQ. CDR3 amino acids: CASSLDGQVEAFF. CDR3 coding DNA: TGCGCCAGCAGCTTGGATGGACAGGTTGAAGCTTTCTTT.

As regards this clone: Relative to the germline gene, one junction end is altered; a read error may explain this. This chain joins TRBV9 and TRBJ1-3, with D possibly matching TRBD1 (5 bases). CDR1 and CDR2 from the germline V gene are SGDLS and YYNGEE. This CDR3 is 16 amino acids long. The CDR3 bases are TGTGCCAGCAGCGCCCGGGACGGCTTCTCTGGTAACACCATATATTTT. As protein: CASSARDGFSGNTIYF.

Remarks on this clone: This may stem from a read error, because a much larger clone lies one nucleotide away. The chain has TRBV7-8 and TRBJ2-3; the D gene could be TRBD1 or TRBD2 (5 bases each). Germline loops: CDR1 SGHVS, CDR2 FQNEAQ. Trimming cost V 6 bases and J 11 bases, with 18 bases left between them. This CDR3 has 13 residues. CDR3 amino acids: CASRPGTRLGQYF. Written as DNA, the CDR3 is TGTGCCAGCAGACCAGGGACCCGTTTGGGGCAGTATTTT.

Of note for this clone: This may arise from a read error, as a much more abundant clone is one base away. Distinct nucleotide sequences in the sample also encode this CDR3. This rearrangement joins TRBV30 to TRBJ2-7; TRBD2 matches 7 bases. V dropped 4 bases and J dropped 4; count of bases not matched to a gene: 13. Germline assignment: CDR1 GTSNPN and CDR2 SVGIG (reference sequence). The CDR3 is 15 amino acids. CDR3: CAWIKNGGSSYEQYF. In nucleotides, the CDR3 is TGTGCCTGGATTAAAAACGGGGGGAGCTCTTACGAGCAGTACTTC.

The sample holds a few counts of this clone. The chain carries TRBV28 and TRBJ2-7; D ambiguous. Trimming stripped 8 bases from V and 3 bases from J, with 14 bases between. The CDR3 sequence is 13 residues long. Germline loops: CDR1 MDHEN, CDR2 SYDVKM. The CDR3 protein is CASGISADYEQYF. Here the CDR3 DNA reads TGTGCCAGCGGAATAAGTGCAGACTACGAGCAGTACTTC.

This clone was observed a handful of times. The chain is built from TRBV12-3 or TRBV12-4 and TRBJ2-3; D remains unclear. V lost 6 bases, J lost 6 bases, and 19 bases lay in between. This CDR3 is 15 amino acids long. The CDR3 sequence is CASRVVGVDTDTQYF. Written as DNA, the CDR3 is TGTGCCAGCAGGGTAGTGGGCGTTGACACGGATACGCAGTATTTT.

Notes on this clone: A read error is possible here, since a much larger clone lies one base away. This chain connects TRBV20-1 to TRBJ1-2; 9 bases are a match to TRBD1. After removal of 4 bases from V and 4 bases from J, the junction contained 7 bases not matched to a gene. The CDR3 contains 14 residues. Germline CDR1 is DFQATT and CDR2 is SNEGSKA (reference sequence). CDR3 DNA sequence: TGCAGTGCTATGGACCACAGGGGGCCCTATGGCTACACCTTC. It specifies CSAMDHRGPYGYTF.

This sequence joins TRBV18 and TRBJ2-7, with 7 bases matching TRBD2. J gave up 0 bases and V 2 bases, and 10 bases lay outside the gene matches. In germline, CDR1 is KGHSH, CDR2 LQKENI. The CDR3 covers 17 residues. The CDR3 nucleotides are TGTGCCAGCTCACCATCGAGCGGGGAGACCCTCTCCTACGAGCAGTACTTC. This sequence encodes CASSPSSGETLSYEQYF.

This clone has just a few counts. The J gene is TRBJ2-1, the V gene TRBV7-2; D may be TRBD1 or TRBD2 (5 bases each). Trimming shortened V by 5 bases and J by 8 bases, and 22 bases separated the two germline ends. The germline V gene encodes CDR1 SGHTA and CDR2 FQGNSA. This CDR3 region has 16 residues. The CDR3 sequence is CASSHSEGLLFDEQFF. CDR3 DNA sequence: TGTGCCAGCAGCCACTCAGAGGGGTTGTTGTTTGATGAGCAGTTCTTC.

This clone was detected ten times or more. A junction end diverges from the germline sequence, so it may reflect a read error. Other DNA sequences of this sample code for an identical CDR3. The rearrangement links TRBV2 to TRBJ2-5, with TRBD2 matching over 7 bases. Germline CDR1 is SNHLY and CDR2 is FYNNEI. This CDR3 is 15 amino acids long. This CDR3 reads CASSLQRGSQGTQYF. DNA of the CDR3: TGTGCCAGCAGCCTCCAGCGGGGATCCCAAGGGACCCAGTACTTC.

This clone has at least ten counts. The CDR3 bases are TGTGCCAGCATGGGCAGTGAGACCCAGTACTTC. This codes for CASMGSETQYF. This chain uses TRBV2 with TRBJ2-5; D is unclear. This CDR3 is built from 11 residues. CDR1 SNHLY and CDR2 FYNNEI come from the germline V gene. V was shortened by 7 bases and J by 5 bases, with 8 bases between the two germline ends.

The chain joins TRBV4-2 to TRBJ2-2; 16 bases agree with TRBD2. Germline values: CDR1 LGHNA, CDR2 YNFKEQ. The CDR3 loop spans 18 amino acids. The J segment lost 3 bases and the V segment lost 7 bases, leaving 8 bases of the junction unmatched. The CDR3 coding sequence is TGTGCCAGCACTCCGGGACTAGCGGGAGGGTTGTACACCGGGGAGCTGTTTTTT. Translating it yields CASTPGLAGGLYTGELFF.

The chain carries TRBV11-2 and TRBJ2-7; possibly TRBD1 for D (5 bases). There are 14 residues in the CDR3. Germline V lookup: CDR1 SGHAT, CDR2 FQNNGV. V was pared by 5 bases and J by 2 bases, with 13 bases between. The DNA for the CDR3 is TGTGCCAGCAGCCACCGGCCAGGGCCCTACGAGCAGTACTTC. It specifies CASSHRPGPYEQYF.

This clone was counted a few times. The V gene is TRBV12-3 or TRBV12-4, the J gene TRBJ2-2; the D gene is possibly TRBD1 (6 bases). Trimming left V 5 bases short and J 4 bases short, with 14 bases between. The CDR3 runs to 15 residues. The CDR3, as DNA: TGTGCCAGCAGTCCCGCCAGGGGTGGCACCGGGGAGCTGTTTTTT. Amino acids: CASSPARGGTGELFF.

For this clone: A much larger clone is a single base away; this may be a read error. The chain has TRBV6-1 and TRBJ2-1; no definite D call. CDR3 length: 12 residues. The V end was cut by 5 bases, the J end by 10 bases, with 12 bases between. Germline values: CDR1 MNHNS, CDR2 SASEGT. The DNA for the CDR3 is TGTGCCAGCAGTAGACAAGCCGTGGAGCAGTTCTTC. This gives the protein CASSRQAVEQFF.